A single sample is the source of the 10 T cell receptor beta chains below, sequenced in a study of blood T cell repertoires in COVID-19. Clones were sequenced by immunoSEQ multiplex PCR, and TCRdb holds only the in-frame ones, with some missing. The data show roughly 120,000 clones, 90% seen once. Sequencing was performed on peripheral blood. The source of these receptors is a man aged 60 to 75 with COVID-19, enrolled during active disease.

The chain recombines TRBV28 with TRBJ2-7; TRBD1 agrees at 11 bases. The CDR3 sequence is 15 residues long. CDR1 is MDHEN and CDR2 is SYDVKM in the germline V gene. V lost 3 bases, J lost 13 bases, and 14 bases stayed unmatched. The CDR3 spells CASSFQDRGQRRGYF. For the CDR3, the DNA is TGTGCCAGCAGTTTTCAGGACAGGGGGCAGCGGCGGGGATACTTC.

In its sample, this clone was seen once. V is TRBV10-2 and J is TRBJ1-5; D is ambiguous. CDR1 is WSHSY, CDR2 SAAADI, per germline. V gave up 4 bases and J gave up 3 bases, with 7 bases separating them. CDR3 length: 13 amino acids. CDR3 residues: CASSVGTNQPQHF. As DNA, the CDR3 is TGCGCCAGCAGTGTCGGTACCAATCAGCCCCAGCATTTT.

The chain employs TRBV5-1 and TRBJ1-1; D is unclear. The CDR3 sequence is 14 residues long. Trimming cost V 2 bases and J 3 bases, with 11 bases left between them. Germline loops: CDR1 SGHRS, CDR2 YFSETQ. The CDR3 coding sequence is TGCGCCAGCAGCTTAGCTGCCGGGGACACTGAAGCTTTCTTT. The encoded protein is CASSLAAGDTEAFF.

The CDR3 spells CASRTSGTDTQYF. CDR3 bases: TGTGCCAGCAGGACTAGCGGGACAGATACGCAGTATTTT. The V gene is TRBV12-3 or TRBV12-4, the J gene TRBJ2-3; 10 nucleotides match TRBD2. Unmatched junction bases numbered 0, after V lost 6 bases and J lost 3 bases. This CDR3 comprises 13 residues.

This chain links TRBV5-1 with TRBJ2-5, with unresolved D. The CDR3 runs to 15 residues. From germline, CDR1 is SGHRS and CDR2 YFSETQ. V was trimmed by 0 bases and J by 4 bases, leaving 13 bases between them. Here the CDR3 DNA reads TGCGCCAGCAGCTTGGCCGCGAAGAGGCGAGAGACCCAGTACTTC. This encodes CASSLAAKRRETQYF.

The chain joins TRBV7-2 to TRBJ1-5, with 7 nucleotides matching TRBD1. This CDR3 spans 16 amino acids. V shed 5 bases and J 5 bases; nucleotides not matched to a gene: 12. The germline CDR1 and CDR2 sequences are SGHTA and FQGNSA. The CDR3 loop is CASSPQGRGSYQPQHF. The CDR3 DNA reads TGTGCCAGCAGCCCCCAAGGCAGGGGGTCCTATCAGCCCCAGCATTTT.

This clone was observed a single time. V usage is TRBV4-2 and J usage is TRBJ2-3; tentative D call: TRBD2 (5 bases). V was shortened by 3 bases and J by 4 bases, with 17 bases between the two germline ends. This CDR3 is 16 amino acids long. CDR1 is LGHNA and CDR2 is YNFKEQ in the germline V gene. The CDR3 loop is CASSQDSSTRPDTQYF. CDR3 sequence (DNA): TGTGCCAGCAGCCAGGACTCCTCGACAAGACCAGATACGCAGTATTTT.

J is TRBJ1-1 and V is TRBV4-3; D is unclear. Germline CDR1 is LGHNA and CDR2 is YSLEER. V dropped 2 bases and J dropped 1 base, with 8 bases sitting between them. The CDR3 covers 14 residues. CDR3 sequence: CASSQRAGNTEAFF. As DNA, the CDR3 is TGCGCCAGCAGCCAAAGAGCGGGGAACACTGAAGCTTTCTTT.

The rearrangement joins TRBV10-2 to TRBJ2-7; 7 bases align to TRBD2. Trimming at V came to 0 bases and at J to 5 bases, leaving 10 bases not matched to a gene. CDR3 length: 16 residues. Germline CDR1 and CDR2: WSHSY and SAAADI. CDR3 residues: CASSESLGGSVDEQYF. CDR3 in DNA: TGCGCCAGCAGTGAGTCTCTGGGGGGGAGCGTCGACGAGCAGTACTTC.

This sequence joins TRBV5-1 and TRBJ1-1; 8 bases agree with TRBD1. The germline gives CDR1 SGHRS, CDR2 YFSETQ. The junction had 7 bases not matched to a gene; V was cut back by 5 bases and J by 4 bases. The CDR3 length is 14 residues. The CDR3 loop is CASRPPDRATEAFF. CDR3 bases: TGCGCCAGCAGACCTCCGGACAGGGCCACTGAAGCTTTCTTT.